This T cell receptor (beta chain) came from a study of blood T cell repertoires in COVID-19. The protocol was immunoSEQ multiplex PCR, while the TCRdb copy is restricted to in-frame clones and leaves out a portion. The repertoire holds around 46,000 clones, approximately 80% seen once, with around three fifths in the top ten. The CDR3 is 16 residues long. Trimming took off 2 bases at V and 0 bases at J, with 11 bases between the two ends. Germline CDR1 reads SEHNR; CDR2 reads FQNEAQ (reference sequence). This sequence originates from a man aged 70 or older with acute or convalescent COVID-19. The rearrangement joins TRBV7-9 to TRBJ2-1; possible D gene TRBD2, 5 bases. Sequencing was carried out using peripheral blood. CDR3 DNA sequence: TGTGCCAGCAGCTTACAGGACTCCAGCTCCTACAATGAGCAGTTCTTC. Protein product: CASSLQDSSSYNEQFF.